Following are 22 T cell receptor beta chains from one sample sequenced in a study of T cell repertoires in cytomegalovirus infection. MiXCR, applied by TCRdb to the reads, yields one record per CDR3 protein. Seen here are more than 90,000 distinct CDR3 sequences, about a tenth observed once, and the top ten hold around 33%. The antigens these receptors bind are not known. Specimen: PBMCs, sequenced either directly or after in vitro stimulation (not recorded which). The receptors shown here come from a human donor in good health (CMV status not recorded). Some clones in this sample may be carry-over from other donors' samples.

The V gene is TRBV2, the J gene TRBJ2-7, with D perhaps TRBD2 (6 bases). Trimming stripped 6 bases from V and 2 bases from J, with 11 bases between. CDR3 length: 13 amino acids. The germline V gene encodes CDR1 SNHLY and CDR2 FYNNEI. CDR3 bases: TGTGCCAGCAGCGTGGACTATGCCTACGAGCAGTACGTC. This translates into CASSVDYAYEQYV.

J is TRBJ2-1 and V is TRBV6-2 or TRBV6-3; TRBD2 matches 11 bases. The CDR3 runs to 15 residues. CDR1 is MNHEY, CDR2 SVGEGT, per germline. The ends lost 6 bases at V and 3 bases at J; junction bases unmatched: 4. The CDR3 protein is CASRAGTSGYNEQFF. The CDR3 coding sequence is TGTGCCAGCAGAGCCGGGACTAGCGGCTACAATGAGCAGTTCTTC.

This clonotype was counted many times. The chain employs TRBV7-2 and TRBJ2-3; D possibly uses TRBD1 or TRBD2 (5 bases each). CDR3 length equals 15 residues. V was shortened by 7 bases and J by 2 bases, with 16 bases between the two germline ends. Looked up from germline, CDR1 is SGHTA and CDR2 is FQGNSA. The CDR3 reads CASTLGESLTDTQYF. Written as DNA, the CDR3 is TGTGCCAGCACCCTGGGGGAAAGTCTCACAGATACGCAGTATTTT. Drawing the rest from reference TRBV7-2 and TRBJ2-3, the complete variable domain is GAGVSQSPSNKVTEKGKDVELRCDPISGHTALYWYRQSLGQGLEFLIYFQGNSAPDKSGLPSDRFSAERTGGSVSTLTIQRTQQEDSAVYLCASTLGESLTDTQYFGPGTRLTVL.

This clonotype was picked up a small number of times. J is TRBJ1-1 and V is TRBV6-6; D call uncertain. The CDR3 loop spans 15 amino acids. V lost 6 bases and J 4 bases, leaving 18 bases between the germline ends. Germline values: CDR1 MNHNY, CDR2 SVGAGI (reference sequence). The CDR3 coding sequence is TGTGCCAGCAGGCCCGACGCCCGGGTGGCCACTGAAGCTTTCTTT. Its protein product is CASRPDARVATEAFF.

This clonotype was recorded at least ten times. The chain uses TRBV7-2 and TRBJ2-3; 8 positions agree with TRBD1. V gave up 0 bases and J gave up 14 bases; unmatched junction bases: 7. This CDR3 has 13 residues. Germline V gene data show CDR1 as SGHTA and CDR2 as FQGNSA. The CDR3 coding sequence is TGTGCCAGCAGCTTAGCGGGGGGACAGGAAATGTATTTT. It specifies CASSLAGGQEMYF.

The CDR3: CASGYHGGYQETQYF. The CDR3 DNA follows: TGTGCTAGTGGTTACCACGGGGGATACCAAGAGACCCAGTACTTC. The chain uses TRBV12-5 and TRBJ2-5; possibly TRBD2 for D (6 bases). Germline V lookup: CDR1 LGHNT, CDR2 FRNRAP. The V gene lost 4 bases and the J gene lost 0 bases, with 12 bases spanning the gap. The CDR3 extends over 15 amino acids.

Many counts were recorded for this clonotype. This CDR3 reads CASSYRGTGSSYEQYV. As DNA, the CDR3 is TGTGCCAGCAGTTACAGGGGGACAGGAAGCTCCTACGAGCAGTACGTC. V usage is TRBV6-2 or TRBV6-3 and J usage is TRBJ2-7; TRBD1 matches 8 bases. Germline V gene data show CDR1 as MNHEY and CDR2 as SVGEGT. This CDR3 has 16 residues. V gave up 2 bases and J gave up 0 bases; unmatched junction bases: 6.

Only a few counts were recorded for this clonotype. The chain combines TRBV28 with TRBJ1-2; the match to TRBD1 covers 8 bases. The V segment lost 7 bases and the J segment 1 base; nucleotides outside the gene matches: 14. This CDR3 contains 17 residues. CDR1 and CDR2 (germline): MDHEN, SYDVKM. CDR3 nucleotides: TGTGCCAGCAAACTCGCCTCCGACAGGGGCCATAACTATGGCTACACCTTC. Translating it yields CASKLASDRGHNYGYTF.

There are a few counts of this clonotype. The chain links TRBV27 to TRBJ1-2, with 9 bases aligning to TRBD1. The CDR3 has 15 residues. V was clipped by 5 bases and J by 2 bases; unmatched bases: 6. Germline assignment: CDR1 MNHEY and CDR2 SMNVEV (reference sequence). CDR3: CASSPGTGRNYGYTF. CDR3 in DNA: TGTGCCAGCAGTCCCGGGACAGGGAGGAACTATGGCTACACCTTC.

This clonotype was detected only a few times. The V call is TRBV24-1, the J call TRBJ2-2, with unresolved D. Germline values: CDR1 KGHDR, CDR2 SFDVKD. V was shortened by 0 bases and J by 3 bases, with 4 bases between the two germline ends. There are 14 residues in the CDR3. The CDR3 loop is CATSDLGYTGELFF. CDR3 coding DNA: TGTGCCACCAGTGATTTGGGGTACACCGGGGAGCTGTTTTTT.

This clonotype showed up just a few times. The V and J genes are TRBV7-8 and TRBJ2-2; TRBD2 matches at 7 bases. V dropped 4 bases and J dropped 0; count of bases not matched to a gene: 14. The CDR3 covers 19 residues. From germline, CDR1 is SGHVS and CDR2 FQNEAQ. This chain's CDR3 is CASSSREGTFLANTGELFF. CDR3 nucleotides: TGTGCCAGCAGCTCTAGGGAGGGGACGTTCCTCGCGAACACCGGGGAGCTGTTTTTT.

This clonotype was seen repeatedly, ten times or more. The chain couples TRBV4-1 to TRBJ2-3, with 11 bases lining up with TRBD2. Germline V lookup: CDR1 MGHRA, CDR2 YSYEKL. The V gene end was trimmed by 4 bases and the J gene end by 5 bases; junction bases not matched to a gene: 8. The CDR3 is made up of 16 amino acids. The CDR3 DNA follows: TGCGCCAGCAGCCCCATAGCGGGAGGGCCGGGAGATACGCAGTATTTT. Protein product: CASSPIAGGPGDTQYF.

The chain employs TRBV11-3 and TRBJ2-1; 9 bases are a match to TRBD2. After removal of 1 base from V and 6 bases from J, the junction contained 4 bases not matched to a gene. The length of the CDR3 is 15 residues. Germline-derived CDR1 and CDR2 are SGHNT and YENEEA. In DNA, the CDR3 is TGTGCCAGCAGCTTAGGCCTAGCGGGAACCAATGAGCAGTTCTTC. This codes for CASSLGLAGTNEQFF. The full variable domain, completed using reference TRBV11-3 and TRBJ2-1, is EAGVVQSPRYKIIEKKQPVAFWCNPISGHNTLYWYLQNLGQGPELLIRYENEEAVDDSQLPKDRFSAERLKGVDSTLKIQPAELGDSAVYLCASSLGLAGTNEQFFGPGTRLTVL.

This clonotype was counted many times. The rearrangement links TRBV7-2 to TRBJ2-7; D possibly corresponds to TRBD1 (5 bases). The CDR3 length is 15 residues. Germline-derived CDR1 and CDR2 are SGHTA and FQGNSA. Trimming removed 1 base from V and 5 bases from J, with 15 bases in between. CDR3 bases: TGTGCCAGCAGCTTAGACAGGCTCCCGCCCCACGAGCAGTACTTC. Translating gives CASSLDRLPPHEQYF.

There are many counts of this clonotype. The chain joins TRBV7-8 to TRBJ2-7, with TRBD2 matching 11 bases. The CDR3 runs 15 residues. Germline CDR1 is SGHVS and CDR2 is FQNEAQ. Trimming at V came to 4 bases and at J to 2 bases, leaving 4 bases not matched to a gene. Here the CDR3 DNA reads TGTGCCAGCAGCTCGACTAGCGGGAACCCCTACGAGCAGTACTTC. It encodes CASSSTSGNPYEQYF.

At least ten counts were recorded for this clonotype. CDR3 protein: CASSSPAGVLSYNEQFF. The CDR3 nucleotides are TGTGCCAGCAGCTCCCCAGCCGGGGTACTCTCCTACAATGAGCAGTTCTTC. J is TRBJ2-1 and V is TRBV7-2, with D possibly being TRBD2 (5 bases). The germline CDR1 and CDR2 sequences are SGHTA and FQGNSA. The CDR3 runs 17 residues. V lost 4 bases and J 0 bases, leaving 16 bases between the germline ends. The whole variable domain, filled in from reference TRBV7-2 and TRBJ2-1, reads GAGVSQSPSNKVTEKGKDVELRCDPISGHTALYWYRQSLGQGLEFLIYFQGNSAPDKSGLPSDRFSAERTGGSVSTLTIQRTQQEDSAVYLCASSSPAGVLSYNEQFFGPGTRLTVL.

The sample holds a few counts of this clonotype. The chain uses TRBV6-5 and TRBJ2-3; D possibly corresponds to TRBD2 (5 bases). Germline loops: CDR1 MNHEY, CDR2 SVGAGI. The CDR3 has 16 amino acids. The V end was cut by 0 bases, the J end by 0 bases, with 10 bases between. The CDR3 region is CASSYSSGSSTDTQYF. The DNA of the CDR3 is TGTGCCAGCAGTTACTCGAGTGGGAGTAGCACAGATACGCAGTATTTT.

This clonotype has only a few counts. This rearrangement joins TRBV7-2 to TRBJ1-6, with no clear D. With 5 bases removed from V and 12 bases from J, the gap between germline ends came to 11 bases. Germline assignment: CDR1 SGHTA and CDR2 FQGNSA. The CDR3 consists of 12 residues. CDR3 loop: CASSTNRGPLHF. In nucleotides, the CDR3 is TGTGCCAGCAGCACTAATCGGGGACCCCTCCACTTT. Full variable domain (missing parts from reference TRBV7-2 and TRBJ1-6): GAGVSQSPSNKVTEKGKDVELRCDPISGHTALYWYRQSLGQGLEFLIYFQGNSAPDKSGLPSDRFSAERTGGSVSTLTIQRTQQEDSAVYLCASSTNRGPLHFGNGTRLTVT.

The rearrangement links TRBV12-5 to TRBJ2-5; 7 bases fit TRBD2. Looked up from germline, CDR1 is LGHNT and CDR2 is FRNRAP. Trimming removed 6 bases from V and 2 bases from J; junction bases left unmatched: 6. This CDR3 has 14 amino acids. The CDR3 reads CASGLADLQETQYF. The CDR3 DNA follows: TGTGCTAGTGGGCTAGCGGATTTACAAGAGACCCAGTACTTC.

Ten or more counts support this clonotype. The CDR3 nucleotides are TGTGCCAGCAGGGGGGACGGAGCCTACGAGCAGTACTTC. It codes for CASRGDGAYEQYF. The chain combines TRBV12-3 or TRBV12-4 with TRBJ2-7; D could derive from TRBD1 or TRBD2 (5 bases each). The CDR3 has 13 amino acids. Trimming left V 6 bases short and J 2 bases short, with 11 bases between.

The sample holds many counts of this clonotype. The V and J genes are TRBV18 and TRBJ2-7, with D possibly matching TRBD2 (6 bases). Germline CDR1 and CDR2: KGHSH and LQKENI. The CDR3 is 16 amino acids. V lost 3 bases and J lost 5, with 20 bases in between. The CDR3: CASSPRPFGGGHEQYV. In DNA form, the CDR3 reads TGTGCCAGCTCACCCCGACCTTTTGGGGGAGGCCACGAGCAGTACGTC.

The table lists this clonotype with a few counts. The chain's CDR3 is CASSLDSSGRLLDTQYF. DNA for the CDR3: TGTGCCAGCAGCTTAGATTCCAGCGGGAGGCTCCTAGATACGCAGTATTTT. The genes are TRBV11-2 and TRBJ2-3, with 9 positions matching TRBD2. In germline, CDR1 is SGHAT, CDR2 FQNNGV. The ends lost 0 bases at V and 5 bases at J; junction bases unmatched: 9. The CDR3 spans 17 residues. The entire variable domain, with the rest obtained from reference TRBV11-2 and TRBJ2-3, is as follows: EAGVAQSPRYKIIEKRQSVAFWCNPISGHATLYWYQQILGQGPKLLIQFQNNGVVDDSQLPKDRFSAERLKGVDSTLKIQPAKLEDSAVYLCASSLDSSGRLLDTQYFGPGTRLTVL.